This TCR beta chain was captured in a study of cytomegalovirus exposure and HLA in healthy donors. Study overall: An early data release held tens of millions of unique TCRs from HLA-typed donors. Study-wide results and limits: Some 17,000 TCR beta sequences were associated with HLA alleles at 0.05 false discovery rate in a later analysis.

Regarding this clone: What it binds is not known.

J gave up 0 bases and V 2 bases, and 3 bases lay outside the gene matches. The germline V gene has CDR1 SGDLS and CDR2 YYNGEE. This CDR3 region has 16 residues. 13 Jbeta primers and 60 Vbeta primers were used for the PCR. In the original processing: An analysis performed later counted about 80 million unique TCR beta chains (roughly 11 million of them shared). Method: immunoSEQ multiplex PCR; TCRdb's copy keeps in-frame clones and lacks some. V, J and clone size are taken as reported in that table, and D and trimming were inferred from the DNA itself. The profile covers about 150,000 clones, with 78% appearing a single time and 2.5% to 3.5% taken by the ten largest.

The clonotype was recovered from a man between 40 and 49 years old in good health and CMV-seropositive. The material sequenced was PBMCs. The chain links TRBV9 to TRBJ2-2; 8 positions agree with TRBD1. Here the CDR3 reads CASSVDRGTNTGELFF. The CDR3 DNA reads TGTGCCAGCAGCGTTGACAGGGGAACGAACACCGGGGAGCTGTTTTTT.